Presented here are 3 T cell receptor beta chains from one specimen sequenced in a study of cytomegalovirus exposure and HLA in healthy donors. PCR used 60 Vbeta primers and 13 Jbeta primers. Using immunoSEQ multiplex PCR, the repertoire was profiled, and TCRdb retains in-frame clones only, with some absent. The sample table includes over 110,000 clones. Sequencing used PBMCs. The source is a male donor in good health and CMV-seronegative.

V and J are TRBV7-2 and TRBJ2-4; D is possibly TRBD2 (5 bases). CDR1 is SGHTA and CDR2 is FQGNSA in the germline V gene. The CDR3 is 14 amino acids. V was pared by 5 bases and J by 9 bases, with 17 bases between. The CDR3 DNA reads TGTGCCAGCAGCCATAGAGAGGGTGAGGGCATTCAGTACTTC. Residues: CASSHREGEGIQYF.

This sequence joins TRBV5-6 and TRBJ2-1; the D gene is possibly TRBD1 (6 bases). Trimming took off 0 bases at V and 6 bases at J, with 10 bases between the two ends. Germline-derived CDR1 and CDR2 are SGHDT and YYEEEE. The CDR3 has 14 amino acids. The CDR3 DNA reads TGTGCCAGCAGCTTGGGGGCCAGGGGCAATGAGCAGTTCTTC. Translated: CASSLGARGNEQFF.

The V and J genes are TRBV30 and TRBJ2-7, with D perhaps TRBD1 (5 bases). Trimming took 5 bases from V and 1 from J, leaving 15 bases between them. This CDR3 spans 14 amino acids. Germline-derived CDR1 and CDR2 are GTSNPN and SVGIG (reference sequence). CDR3 bases: TGTGCCTGGGATCAGGGTGGCCTTTCCTACGAGCAGTACTTC. Its protein product is CAWDQGGLSYEQYF. Complete variable domain (other parts from reference TRBV30 and TRBJ2-7): SQTIHQWPATLVQPVGSPLSLECTVEGTSNPNLYWYRQAAGRGLQLLFYSVGIGQISSEVPQNLSASRPQDRQFILSSKKLLLSDSGFYLCAWDQGGLSYEQYFGPGTRLTVT.